This T cell receptor beta chain was recorded in a study of CD8 T cells in ankylosing spondylitis. CDR1 is SNHLY, CDR2 FYNNEI, per germline. V lost 1 base, J lost 1 base, and 4 bases lay in between. The CDR3 has 13 residues. Using quantitative 5'-RACE with molecular barcodes, the authors made TCR beta libraries. In TCRdb, the 5' RACE reads were re-called with MiXCR into one record per CDR3 protein. Of under 200,000 distinct CDR3 sequences in the sample, roughly 10% are singletons; the top ten hold around 16%. Note on this clonotype: Its antigen remains unknown.

General study results and limits: Significant enrichment of disease-linked clones was reportedly seen in matched ankylosing spondylitis synovial fluid.

The receptor's source is a female donor with ankylosing spondylitis or in good health (not recorded which). The chain carries TRBV2 and TRBJ2-5; D gene ambiguous. Source material: blood, either unsorted or a sorted T cell fraction (not recorded which). The CDR3 nucleotides are TGTGCCAGCAGTGAAGTCGGCCAAGAGACCCAGTACTTC. Protein sequence: CASSEVGQETQYF.